A selection of T cell receptor beta chains follows, all from one sample in a study of blood T cell repertoires in COVID-19. Repertoires were generated with immunoSEQ multiplex PCR, while TCRdb's copy carries only in-frame clones and drops some. The sample holds fewer than 650,000 clones, about 89% seen once. Input material: peripheral blood. The receptor source for this set is a woman between 45 and 65 years old with COVID-19, enrolled during active disease. Both conserved end residues are part of each CDR3. Each record gives: V gene, clone size, J gene, D gene, CDR3 DNA, CDR3 protein. D genes are given only for firm matches. For some rows the clone size is stated as once, few or many, or as a class when expanded; others skip it.

v_call: TRBV21-1; clone_size: .; j_call: TRBJ1-1; d_call: .; cdr3_nt: TGTGCCAGCCGACGGAGGAGGGAGGAGAACACTGAAGCTTTCTTT; cdr3_aa: CASRRRREENTEAFF
v_call: TRBV13; clone_size: .; j_call: TRBJ1-1; d_call: .; cdr3_nt: TGTGCCAGCAGCCCCCGCGGGAGGGGGGACACTGAAGCTTTCTTT; cdr3_aa: CASSPRGRGDTEAFF
v_call: TRBV20-1; clone_size: .; j_call: TRBJ2-7; d_call: TRBD2; cdr3_nt: TGCAGTGCTGGGGGGGGGTCCGAGCAGTACTTC; cdr3_aa: CSAGGGSEQYF
v_call: TRBV10-2; clone_size: .; j_call: TRBJ2-6; d_call: TRBD1; cdr3_nt: TGCGCCAGCAGTCCATCCGGGACAGCGTCTCGTGGGGCCAACGTCCTGACTTTC; cdr3_aa: CASSPSGTASRGANVLTF
v_call: TRBV9; clone_size: .; j_call: TRBJ1-2; d_call: TRBD1; cdr3_nt: TGTGCCAGCAGGTCCGGACAGGGAGACTATGGCTACACCTTC; cdr3_aa: CASRSGQGDYGYTF
v_call: TRBV10-1; clone_size: .; j_call: TRBJ2-1; d_call: TRBD1; cdr3_nt: TGCGCCAGCAGTGACCCGCGGACAGGGGTCAATGAGCAGTTCTTC; cdr3_aa: CASSDPRTGVNEQFF
v_call: TRBV6-5; clone_size: .; j_call: TRBJ1-2; d_call: .; cdr3_nt: TGTGCCAGCAGTTCGTGGAGGGGCTACACCTTC; cdr3_aa: CASSSWRGYTF
v_call: TRBV5-1; clone_size: .; j_call: TRBJ1-2; d_call: TRBD1; cdr3_nt: TGCGCCAGCAGCTTGGCCTCAGGGGGGTCCTATGGCTACACCTTC; cdr3_aa: CASSLASGGSYGYTF
v_call: TRBV12-3/TRBV12-4; clone_size: .; j_call: TRBJ2-2; d_call: .; cdr3_nt: TGTGCCAGCAGTGCAGGGTGGACCGGGGAGCTGTTTTTT; cdr3_aa: CASSAGWTGELFF
v_call: TRBV6-5; clone_size: .; j_call: TRBJ2-3; d_call: TRBD2; cdr3_nt: TGTGCCAGCAACGCGGGGGGCTCTAGCACAGATACGCAGTATTTT; cdr3_aa: CASNAGGSSTDTQYF
v_call: TRBV30; clone_size: few; j_call: TRBJ2-7; d_call: .; cdr3_nt: TGTGCCTGGGGGAGAGAATCCTACGAGCAGTACTTC; cdr3_aa: CAWGRESYEQYF
v_call: TRBV11-3; clone_size: .; j_call: TRBJ2-3; d_call: .; cdr3_nt: TGTGCCAGCAGCTGGGGCCCACGGGATACGCAGTATTTT; cdr3_aa: CASSWGPRDTQYF
v_call: TRBV30; clone_size: .; j_call: TRBJ1-2; d_call: .; cdr3_nt: TGTGCCTGGAGTAGACAAGCGGAGGGCTACACCTTC; cdr3_aa: CAWSRQAEGYTF
v_call: TRBV5-4; clone_size: .; j_call: TRBJ2-7; d_call: .; cdr3_nt: TGTGCCAGCAGCTTGGGCGCCTCCCCCGGGTACGAGCAGTACTTC; cdr3_aa: CASSLGASPGYEQYF
v_call: TRBV19; clone_size: .; j_call: TRBJ2-1; d_call: TRBD2; cdr3_nt: TGTGCCAGTAGTATTAACGGGGGGGATTACAATGAGCAGTTCTTC; cdr3_aa: CASSINGGDYNEQFF
v_call: TRBV12-3/TRBV12-4; clone_size: .; j_call: TRBJ2-7; d_call: .; cdr3_nt: TGTGCCAGCAGCTCGGACAGCTCCTACGAGCAGTACTTC; cdr3_aa: CASSSDSSYEQYF
v_call: TRBV28; clone_size: .; j_call: TRBJ1-1; d_call: .; cdr3_nt: TGTGCCAGCAACTCGCAGGGGCGGACTGAAGCTTTCTTT; cdr3_aa: CASNSQGRTEAFF
v_call: TRBV7-8; clone_size: once; j_call: TRBJ1-1; d_call: TRBD1; cdr3_nt: TGTGCCAGCAGCCCCCCGGGCGACAGGGGGACTGAAGCTTTCTTT; cdr3_aa: CASSPPGDRGTEAFF
v_call: TRBV6-5; clone_size: .; j_call: TRBJ2-1; d_call: .; cdr3_nt: TGTGCCAGCAGTTGGGGGGGCCGGGGGAATGAGCAGTTCTTC; cdr3_aa: CASSWGGRGNEQFF
v_call: TRBV5-1; clone_size: once; j_call: TRBJ1-2; d_call: .; cdr3_nt: TGCGCCAGCAGCTTGGGGGCCCCGGGGTCCTATGGCTACACCTTC; cdr3_aa: CASSLGAPGSYGYTF
v_call: TRBV18; clone_size: .; j_call: TRBJ2-1; d_call: .; cdr3_nt: TGTGCCAGCTCACGCCGACAGACGCTCGATGAGCAGTTCTTC; cdr3_aa: CASSRRQTLDEQFF
v_call: TRBV9; clone_size: .; j_call: TRBJ2-3; d_call: .; cdr3_nt: TGTGCCAGCAGCCTCTCAGATACGCAGTATTTT; cdr3_aa: CASSLSDTQYF
v_call: TRBV11-2; clone_size: once; j_call: TRBJ2-7; d_call: .; cdr3_nt: TGTGCCAGCAGTAGAGGACACCTCGAGCAGTACTTC; cdr3_aa: CASSRGHLEQYF